The next 15 T cell receptor beta chains were all read from a single sample in a study of regulatory and conventional T cells in RAG deficiency. Profiled with immunoSEQ multiplex PCR; TCRdb holds only in-frame clones, not every one. The sample carries roughly 35,000 clones, about 76% recorded once. Blood CD4+ CD25-low CD127-high conventional T cells supplied the genomic DNA template. The same specimen was also included in a second study, on regulatory T cells. That work adds: The PCR used 52 TRBV and 13 TRBJ primers.

The sequencing sample was made of CD4+ effector T cells sorted from blood. The receptors originated from a human donor in good health.

This clone was detected a few times. The J gene is TRBJ2-7, the V gene TRBV6-6, with unresolved D. Germline CDR1 is MNHNY and CDR2 is SVGAGI (reference sequence). Trimming took 0 bases from V and 2 from J, leaving 8 bases between them. This CDR3 has 14 amino acids. The DNA for the CDR3 is TGTGCCAGCAGTTACTCGTGGCAGGCCTACGAGCAGTACTTC. It codes for CASSYSWQAYEQYF.

The chain links TRBV27 to TRBJ1-3; 9 bases match TRBD1. CDR3 length equals 16 residues. V lost 7 bases and J lost 0; bases outside the gene matches: 7. CDR1 is MNHEY and CDR2 is SMNVEV in the germline V gene (reference sequence). CDR3: CASTPGTGYSGNTIYF. The CDR3 DNA follows: TGTGCCAGCACCCCCGGGACAGGGTACTCTGGAAACACCATATATTTT.

This sequence joins TRBV5-1 and TRBJ2-2; 10 nucleotides align to TRBD2. This CDR3 has 15 residues. Trimming at V came to 4 bases and at J to 6 bases, leaving 6 bases not matched to a gene. CDR1 and CDR2 from the germline V gene are SGHRS and YFSETQ. Here the CDR3 DNA reads TGCGCCAGCAGCCCGGTAGCGGGGGGACCCGGGGAGCTGTTTTTT. Protein product: CASSPVAGGPGELFF.

This rearrangement joins TRBV5-6 to TRBJ1-2; D uncertain. The CDR3 consists of 16 residues. Germline V gives CDR1 SGHDT, CDR2 YYEEEE. V shed 0 bases and J shed 0 bases, with 12 bases lying between them. CDR3 in DNA: TGTGCCAGCAGCTTGGTGGGCGGGATGTCTAACTATGGCTACACCTTC. Translating it yields CASSLVGGMSNYGYTF.

V is TRBV19 and J is TRBJ1-2; D is unresolved. The germline V gene encodes CDR1 LNHDA and CDR2 SQIVND (reference sequence). The CDR3 sequence is 15 residues long. With 3 bases removed from V and 2 bases from J, the gap between germline ends came to 13 bases. The CDR3, as DNA: TGTGCCAGTAGTATCCAGTCCAATTACAACTATGGCTACACCTTC. Translated: CASSIQSNYNYGYTF.

CDR3 sequence: CASSMGPRDMTYQETQYF. The CDR3 DNA reads as TGTGCCAGTAGTATGGGGCCCCGGGACATGACCTACCAAGAGACCCAGTACTTC. The chain links TRBV19 to TRBJ2-5; TRBD1 might be the D (6 bases). The CDR3 covers 18 residues. Germline assignment: CDR1 LNHDA and CDR2 SQIVND (reference sequence). V dropped 3 bases and J dropped 0 bases, with 20 bases sitting between them. Variable domain in full (rest from reference TRBV19 and TRBJ2-5): DGGITQSPKYLFRKEGQNVTLSCEQNLNHDAMYWYRQDPGQGLRLIYYSQIVNDFQKGDIAEGYSVSREKKESFPLTVTSAQKNPTAFYLCASSMGPRDMTYQETQYFGPGTRLLVL.

The rearrangement joins TRBV18 to TRBJ1-1, with 9 positions matching TRBD1. CDR1 and CDR2 (germline): KGHSH, LQKENI. There are 14 residues in the CDR3. Germline trimming cut 4 bases from V and 0 bases from J; bases unmatched to any gene: 0. CDR3 DNA: TGTGCCAGCTCACGGGACAGGGTGAACACTGAAGCTTTCTTT. Encoded protein: CASSRDRVNTEAFF.

This chain joins TRBV7-3 and TRBJ1-2; TRBD1 matches 8 bases. Trimming cost V 5 bases and J 3 bases; bases outside gene matches: 2. Per germline, CDR1 SGHTA and CDR2 FQGTGA. This CDR3 is 13 amino acids long. CDR3 region: CASSQTGDYGYTF. CDR3 bases: TGTGCCAGCAGCCAGACAGGGGACTATGGCTACACCTTC.

The V call is TRBV5-4, the J call TRBJ2-1; the D is unclear. The CDR3 contains 14 residues. The V gene lost 1 base and the J gene lost 6 bases, with 11 bases spanning the gap. Germline CDR1 is SGHNT and CDR2 is YYREEE (reference sequence). The CDR3 sequence is CASSLMGRLNEQFF. CDR3 nucleotides: TGTGCCAGCAGCTTGATGGGTCGGCTCAATGAGCAGTTCTTC.

The chain joins TRBV6-6 to TRBJ2-7; no clear D. The germline V gene has CDR1 MNHNY and CDR2 SVGAGI (reference sequence). The CDR3 length is 14 residues. V shed 5 bases and J shed 0 bases, with 11 bases lying between them. Here the CDR3 DNA reads TGTGCCAGCAGTCCATCCACCTCCTCCTACGAGCAGTACTTC. Amino acids: CASSPSTSSYEQYF.

This clone appeared a single time. The rearrangement links TRBV20-1 to TRBJ2-5, with D uncertain. The germline V gene has CDR1 DFQATT and CDR2 SNEGSKA (reference sequence). The CDR3 length is 11 residues. V was pared by 1 base and J by 3 bases, with 3 bases between. CDR3 DNA: TGCAGTGCTAGAGGGGAAGAGACCCAGTACTTC. Translating it yields CSARGEETQYF.

The chain couples TRBV9 to TRBJ1-3, with no clear D. The CDR3 is 14 residues long. V was cut by 3 bases and J by 0 bases, with 7 bases left in between. In germline, CDR1 is SGDLS, CDR2 YYNGEE. The CDR3 DNA reads TGTGCCAGCAGCGGGGGTACCTCTGGAAACACCATATATTTT. It translates to CASSGGTSGNTIYF.

This sequence joins TRBV18 and TRBJ2-5, with a tentative D call TRBD1 (5 bases). V was shortened by 5 bases and J by 9 bases, with 19 bases between the two germline ends. The CDR3 is 14 amino acids. CDR1 is KGHSH and CDR2 is LQKENI in the germline V gene. CDR3 protein: CASSSNRPQAPQYF. CDR3 sequence (DNA): TGTGCCAGCTCATCCAACAGGCCCCAAGCCCCCCAGTACTTC.

Regarding this clone: One end of the junction does not line up with germline, which may come from a read error. The CDR3 region is CASSLQVGTGELFF. The CDR3 coding sequence is TGTGCTAGCAGCTTACAGGTTGGAACCGGGGAGCTGTTTTTT. The gene calls are TRBV7-7 and TRBJ2-2, with D perhaps matching TRBD1 (5 bases). The CDR3 loop spans 14 amino acids. Germline V gives CDR1 SSHAT, CDR2 FNYEAQ (reference sequence).

The gene calls are TRBV7-8 and TRBJ2-7; D is undetermined. CDR3 length: 14 amino acids. CDR1 and CDR2 (germline): SGHVS, FQNEAQ. V was shortened by 3 bases and J by 0 bases, with 9 bases between the two germline ends. CDR3 DNA: TGTGCCAGCAGCTTGGGGTCCCTCTCCTACGAGCAGTACTTC. It specifies CASSLGSLSYEQYF.